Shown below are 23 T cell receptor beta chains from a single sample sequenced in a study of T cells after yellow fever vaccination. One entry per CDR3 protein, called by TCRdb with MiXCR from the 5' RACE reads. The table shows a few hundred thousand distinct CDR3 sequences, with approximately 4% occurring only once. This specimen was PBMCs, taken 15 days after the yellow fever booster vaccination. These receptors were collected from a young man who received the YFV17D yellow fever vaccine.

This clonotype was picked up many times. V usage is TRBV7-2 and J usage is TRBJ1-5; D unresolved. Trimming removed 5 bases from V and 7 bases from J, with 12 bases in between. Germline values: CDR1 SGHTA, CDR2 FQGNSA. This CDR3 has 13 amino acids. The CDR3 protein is CASSPGEVQPQHF. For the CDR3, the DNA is TGTGCCAGCAGCCCGGGCGAGGTGCAGCCCCAGCATTTT.

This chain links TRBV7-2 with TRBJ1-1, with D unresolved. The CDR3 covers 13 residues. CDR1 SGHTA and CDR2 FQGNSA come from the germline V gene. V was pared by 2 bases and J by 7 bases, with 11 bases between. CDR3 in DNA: TGTGCCAGCAGCTTATCCGACGGCTATGAAGCTTTCTTT. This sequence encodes CASSLSDGYEAFF.

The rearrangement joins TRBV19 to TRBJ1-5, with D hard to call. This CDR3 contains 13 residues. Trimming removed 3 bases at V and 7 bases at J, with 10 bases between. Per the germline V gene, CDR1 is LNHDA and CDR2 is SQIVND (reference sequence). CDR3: CASSISAGQPQHF. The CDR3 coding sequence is TGTGCCAGTAGTATTTCGGCTGGCCAGCCCCAGCATTTT.

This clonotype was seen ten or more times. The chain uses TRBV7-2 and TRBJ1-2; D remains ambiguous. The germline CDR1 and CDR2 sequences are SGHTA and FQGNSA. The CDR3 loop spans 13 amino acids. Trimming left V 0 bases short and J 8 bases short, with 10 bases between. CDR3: CASSLANRKGYTF. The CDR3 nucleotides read TGTGCCAGCAGCTTAGCGAACAGAAAGGGCTACACCTTC.

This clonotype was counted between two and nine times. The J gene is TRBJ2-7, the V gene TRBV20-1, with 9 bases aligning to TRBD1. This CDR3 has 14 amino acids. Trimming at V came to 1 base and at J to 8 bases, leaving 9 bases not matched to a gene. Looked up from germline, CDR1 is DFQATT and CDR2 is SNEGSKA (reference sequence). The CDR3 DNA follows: TGCAGTGCTAGAGGGGGAGGACAGGGGATTAAGCAGTACTTC. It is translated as CSARGGGQGIKQYF.

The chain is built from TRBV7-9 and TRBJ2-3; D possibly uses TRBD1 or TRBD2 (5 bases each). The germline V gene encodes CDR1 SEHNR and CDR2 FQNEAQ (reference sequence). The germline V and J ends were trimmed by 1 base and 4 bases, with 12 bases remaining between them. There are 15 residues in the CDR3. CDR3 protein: CASSLVTVGADTQYF. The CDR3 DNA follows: TGTGCCAGCAGCTTAGTGACGGTGGGGGCAGATACGCAGTATTTT. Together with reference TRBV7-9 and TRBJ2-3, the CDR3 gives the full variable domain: DTGVSQNPRHKITKRGQNVTFRCDPISEHNRLYWYRQTLGQGPEFLTYFQNEAQLEKSRLLSDRFSAERPKGSFSTLEIQRTEQGDSAMYLCASSLVTVGADTQYFGPGTRLTVL.

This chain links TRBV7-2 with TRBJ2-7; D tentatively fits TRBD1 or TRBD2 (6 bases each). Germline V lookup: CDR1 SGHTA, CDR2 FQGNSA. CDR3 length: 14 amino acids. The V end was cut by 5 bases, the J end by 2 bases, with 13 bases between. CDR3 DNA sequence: TGTGCCAGCAGCCTGGGGGGCATTACCTACGAGCAGTACTTC. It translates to CASSLGGITYEQYF.

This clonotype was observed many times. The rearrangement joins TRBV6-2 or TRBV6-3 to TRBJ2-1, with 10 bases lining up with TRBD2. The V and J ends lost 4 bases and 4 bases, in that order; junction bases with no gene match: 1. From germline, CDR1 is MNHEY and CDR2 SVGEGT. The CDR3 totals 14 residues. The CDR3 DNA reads TGTGCCAGCAGTTGGACTAGCGGTTACAATGAGCAGTTCTTC. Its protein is CASSWTSGYNEQFF.

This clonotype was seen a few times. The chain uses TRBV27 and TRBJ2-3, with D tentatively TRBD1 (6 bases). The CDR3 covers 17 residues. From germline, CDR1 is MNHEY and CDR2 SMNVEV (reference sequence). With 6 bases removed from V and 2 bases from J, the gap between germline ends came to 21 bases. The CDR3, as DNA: TGTGCCAGCAGCCTATACCCCGGACAGATATCCACAGATACGCAGTATTTT. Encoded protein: CASSLYPGQISTDTQYF.

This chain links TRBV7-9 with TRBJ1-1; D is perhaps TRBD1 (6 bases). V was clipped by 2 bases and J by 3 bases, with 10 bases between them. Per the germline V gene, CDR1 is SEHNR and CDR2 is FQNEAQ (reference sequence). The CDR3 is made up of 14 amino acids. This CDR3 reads CASSLRGADTEAFF. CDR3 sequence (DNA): TGTGCCAGCAGCTTACGGGGGGCGGACACTGAAGCTTTCTTT.

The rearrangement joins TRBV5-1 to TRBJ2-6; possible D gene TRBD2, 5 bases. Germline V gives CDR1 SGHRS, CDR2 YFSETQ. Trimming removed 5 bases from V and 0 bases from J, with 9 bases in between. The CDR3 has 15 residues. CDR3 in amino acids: CASRGVGSGANVLTF. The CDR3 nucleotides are TGCGCCAGCAGGGGAGTGGGCTCTGGGGCCAACGTCCTGACTTTC.

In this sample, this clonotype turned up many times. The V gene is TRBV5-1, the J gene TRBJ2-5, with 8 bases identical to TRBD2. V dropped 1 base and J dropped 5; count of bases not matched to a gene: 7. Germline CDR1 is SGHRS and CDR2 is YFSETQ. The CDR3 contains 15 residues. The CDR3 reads CASSLRGGGPETQYF. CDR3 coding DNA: TGCGCCAGCAGCTTGAGAGGCGGGGGGCCGGAGACCCAGTACTTC. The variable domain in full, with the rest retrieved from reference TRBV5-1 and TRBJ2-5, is KAGVTQTPRYLIKTRGQQVTLSCSPISGHRSVSWYQQTPGQGLQFLFEYFSETQRNKGNFPGRFSGRQFSNSRSEMNVSTLELGDSALYLCASSLRGGGPETQYFGPGTRLLVL.

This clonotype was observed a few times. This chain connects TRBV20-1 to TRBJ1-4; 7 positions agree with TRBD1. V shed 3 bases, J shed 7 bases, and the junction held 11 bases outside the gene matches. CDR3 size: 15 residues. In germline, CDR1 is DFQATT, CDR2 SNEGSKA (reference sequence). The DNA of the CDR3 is TGCAGTGCTAGTTACCAGGGGGGGATTGGTGAAAAACTGTTTTTT. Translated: CSASYQGGIGEKLFF.

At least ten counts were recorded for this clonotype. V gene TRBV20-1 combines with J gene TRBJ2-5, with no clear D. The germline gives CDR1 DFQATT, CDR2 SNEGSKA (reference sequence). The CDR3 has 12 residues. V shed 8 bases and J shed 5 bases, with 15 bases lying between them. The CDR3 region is CSPLFDRETQYF. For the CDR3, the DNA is TGCAGTCCCCTTTTTGATCGGGAGACCCAGTACTTC.

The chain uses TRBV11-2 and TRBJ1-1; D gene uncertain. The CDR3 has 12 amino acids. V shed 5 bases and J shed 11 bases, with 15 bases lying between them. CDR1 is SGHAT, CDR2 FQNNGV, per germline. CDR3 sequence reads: CASSQTGVGAFF. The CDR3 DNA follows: TGTGCCAGCAGCCAGACCGGGGTTGGGGCTTTCTTT.

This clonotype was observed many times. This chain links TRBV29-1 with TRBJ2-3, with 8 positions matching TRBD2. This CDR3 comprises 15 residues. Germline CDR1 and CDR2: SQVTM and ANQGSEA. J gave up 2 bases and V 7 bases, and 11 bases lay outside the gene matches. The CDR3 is CSAGGSGGPTDTQYF. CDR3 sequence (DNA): TGCAGCGCGGGGGGCAGCGGGGGACCCACAGATACGCAGTATTTT.

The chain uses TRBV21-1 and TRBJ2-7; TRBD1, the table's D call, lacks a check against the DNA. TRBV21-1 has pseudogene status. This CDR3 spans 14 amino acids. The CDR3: CASSKTRTGFEQYF. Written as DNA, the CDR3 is TGTGCCAGCAGCAAAACCCGGACAGGGTTCGAGCAGTACTTC.

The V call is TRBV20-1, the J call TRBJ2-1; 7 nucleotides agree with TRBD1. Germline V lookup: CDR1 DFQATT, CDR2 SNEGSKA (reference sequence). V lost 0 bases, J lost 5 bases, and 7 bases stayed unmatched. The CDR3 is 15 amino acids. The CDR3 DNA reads TGCAGTGCTAGAGAAGTCACTCAGGGGGACAATGAGCAGTTCTTC. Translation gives CSAREVTQGDNEQFF.

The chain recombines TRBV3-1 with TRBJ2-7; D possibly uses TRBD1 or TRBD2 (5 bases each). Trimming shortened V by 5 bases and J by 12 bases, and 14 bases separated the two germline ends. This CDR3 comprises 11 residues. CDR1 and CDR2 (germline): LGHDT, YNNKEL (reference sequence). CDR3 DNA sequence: TGTGCCAGCAGCGAGGGACCCGCGCTGTACTTC. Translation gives CASSEGPALYF.

CDR3 coding DNA: TGTGCCAGTCGCTTGACTAGCAATCAGCCCCAGCATTTT. Translation gives CASRLTSNQPQHF. The chain is built from TRBV6-5 and TRBJ1-5; D ambiguous. There are 13 residues in the CDR3. V gave up 9 bases and J gave up 0 bases, with 9 bases separating them. Germline V gene sequence: CDR1 MNHEY, CDR2 SVGAGI.

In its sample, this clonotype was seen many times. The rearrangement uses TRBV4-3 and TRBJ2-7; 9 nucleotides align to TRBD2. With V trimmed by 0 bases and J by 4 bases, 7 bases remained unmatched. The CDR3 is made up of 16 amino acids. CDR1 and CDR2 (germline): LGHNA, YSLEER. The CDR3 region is CASSQDISGGWYEQYF. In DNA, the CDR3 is TGCGCCAGCAGCCAAGATATTAGCGGGGGTTGGTACGAGCAGTACTTC.

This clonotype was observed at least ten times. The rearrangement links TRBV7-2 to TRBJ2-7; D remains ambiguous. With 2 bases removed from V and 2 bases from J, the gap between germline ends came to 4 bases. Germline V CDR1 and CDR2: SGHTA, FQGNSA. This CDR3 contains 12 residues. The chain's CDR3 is CASSLTTYEQYF. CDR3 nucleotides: TGTGCCAGCAGCTTAACCACCTACGAGCAGTACTTC.

The CDR3 is CASSEAGEGANQPQHF. The CDR3 bases are TGTGCCAGCAGTGAAGCGGGGGAGGGGGCCAATCAGCCCCAGCATTTT. The chain links TRBV2 to TRBJ1-5; 7 nucleotides agree with TRBD1. The V gene's germline CDR1 is SNHLY and CDR2 FYNNEI. The V gene end was trimmed by 0 bases and the J gene end by 3 bases; junction bases not matched to a gene: 5. The CDR3 totals 16 residues.